This TCR beta chain was profiled in a study of shared clonotypes between healthy human individuals. Study-wide points: With few donors, the genetic and exposure-history diversity represented was limited. Generally, naive subsets came out with larger estimated richness than memory subsets.

The CDR3 is made up of 16 amino acids. Germline V gene lookup returns CDR1 SGHNT and CDR2 YENEEA. The germline V and J ends were trimmed by 4 bases and 2 bases, with 18 bases remaining between them. Everyone who donated was a Caucasian adult who lived in Nashville, Tennessee. On this clone: The antigen remains undetermined.

In the original analysis: Filtering of immunoSEQ junctional sequences could not match full-length read filtering. Repertoires were generated with immunoSEQ multiplex PCR, while TCRdb's copy carries only in-frame clones and drops some. V, J and clone size are those of that table, while D and trimming were read from the DNA. The data show 1.5 million to 1.9 million clones, roughly 98% seen once. The receptor was derived from a man under 40 in good health. The sequencing sample was made of naive CD4+ T cells sorted from blood. As to subset: CD45RA+ positively selected. The rearrangement uses TRBV11-3 and TRBJ2-7; D is perhaps TRBD2 (6 bases). The CDR3 sequence: CASSSNSGRYAYEQYF. The CDR3 DNA is TGTGCCAGCAGCTCGAATAGCGGAAGGTATGCCTACGAGCAGTACTTC.